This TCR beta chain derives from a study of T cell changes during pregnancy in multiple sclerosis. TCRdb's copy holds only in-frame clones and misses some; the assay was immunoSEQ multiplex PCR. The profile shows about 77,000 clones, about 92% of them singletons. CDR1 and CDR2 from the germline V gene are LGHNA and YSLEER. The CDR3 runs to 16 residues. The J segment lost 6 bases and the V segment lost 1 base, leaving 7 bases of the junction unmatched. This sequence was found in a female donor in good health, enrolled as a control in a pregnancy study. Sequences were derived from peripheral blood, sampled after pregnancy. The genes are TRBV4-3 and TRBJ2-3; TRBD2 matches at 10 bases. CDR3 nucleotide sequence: TGCGCCAGCAGCCAAGGGTTAGCGGGAGGAGCGGATACGCAGTATTTT. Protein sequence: CASSQGLAGGADTQYF.